The 13 T cell receptor beta chains given below trace back to one sample, sequenced in a study of T-cell memory formation after mild COVID-19. Each CDR3 protein gets one entry after TCRdb re-called the 5' RACE reads with MiXCR. This table holds roughly 150,000 distinct CDR3 sequences, more than 13% found once. The sequenced material came from PBMCs or a T cell subset sorted from them (not recorded which). All receptors come from an adult woman who had mild COVID-19 (a few samples of this study predate the infection). Cell type and time point are not known.

In its sample, this clonotype was seen a few times. The V gene is TRBV7-9, the J gene TRBJ2-3; D not resolved. V was trimmed by 2 bases and J by 1 base, leaving 13 bases between them. CDR1 and CDR2 from the germline V gene are SEHNR and FQNEAQ (reference sequence). CDR3 length equals 16 residues. This CDR3 is CASSLQLPRGTDTQYF. In DNA, the CDR3 is TGTGCCAGCAGCTTACAGCTACCCCGGGGCACAGATACGCAGTATTTT.

The sample holds a few counts of this clonotype. V is TRBV4-2 and J is TRBJ1-1; tentatively, D is TRBD1 (6 bases). V lost 1 base, J lost 0 bases, and 12 bases lay in between. The CDR3 extends over 16 amino acids. CDR1 and CDR2 (germline): LGHNA, YNFKEQ. The CDR3 protein is CASSQADPGVNTEAFF. CDR3 nucleotide sequence: TGTGCCAGCAGCCAAGCGGACCCAGGGGTGAACACTGAAGCTTTCTTT.

This clonotype was observed a handful of times. The CDR3 nucleotides are TGTGCCACTACCTTCGAGGAGTACAATGAGCAGTTCTTC. Protein sequence: CATTFEEYNEQFF. The chain combines TRBV10-3 with TRBJ2-1; D is unclear. Deletions cut 10 bases from V and 4 bases from J, with 14 bases between. CDR1 and CDR2 (germline): ENHRY, SYGVKD. CDR3 length equals 13 residues.

This clonotype was seen more than once but under ten times. The chain uses TRBV27 and TRBJ1-5; 7 bases fit TRBD1. The CDR3 consists of 14 residues. V shed 4 bases, J shed 3 bases, and the junction held 3 bases outside the gene matches. Germline assignment: CDR1 MNHEY and CDR2 SMNVEV (reference sequence). The CDR3 sequence: CASSSTGYNQPQHF. CDR3 nucleotide sequence: TGTGCCAGCAGTTCGACAGGGTACAATCAGCCCCAGCATTTT.

On this clonotype: One end of the junction varies from germline; a read error may be responsible. CDR3 in DNA: TGTGCCAGCAGCTTAGTCTCTAACTATCGCTACACCTTC. Its translation is CASSLVSNYRYTF. The chain uses TRBV7-9 and TRBJ1-2; D not resolved. Germline loops: CDR1 SEHNR, CDR2 FQNEAQ (reference sequence). The CDR3 runs 13 residues.

There are a few counts of this clonotype. The J gene is TRBJ2-2, the V gene TRBV6-5; 7 nucleotides agree with TRBD2. There are 14 residues in the CDR3. CDR1 and CDR2 (germline): MNHEY, SVGAGI. The ends lost 0 bases at V and 7 bases at J; junction bases unmatched: 2. The CDR3 DNA sequence: TGTGCCAGCAGTTACTCGCAGCGGGACGGGGAGCTGTTTTTT. Amino acids: CASSYSQRDGELFF.

The CDR3 spells CASTPSDTSYGYTF. In DNA, the CDR3 is TGTGCCAGCACTCCCTCGGACACCTCTTATGGCTACACCTTC. The rearrangement uses TRBV6-2 or TRBV6-3 and TRBJ1-2; tentative D call: TRBD1 (5 bases). V lost 7 bases and J lost 5, with 17 bases in between. The length of the CDR3 is 14 residues. Looked up from germline, CDR1 is MNHEY and CDR2 is SVGEGT.

This clonotype was observed many times. This rearrangement joins TRBV9 to TRBJ2-7; 9 positions match TRBD1. The CDR3 runs 15 residues. J was trimmed by 6 bases and V by 3 bases; bases with no gene match: 10. CDR1 is SGDLS, CDR2 YYNGEE, per germline. CDR3 sequence (DNA): TGTGCCAGCAGCGATCACCCCGGGACAGGGTCCGAGCAGTACTTC. This sequence encodes CASSDHPGTGSEQYF.

This chain links TRBV24-1 with TRBJ2-7; a possible D gene is TRBD2 (6 bases). V was pared by 5 bases and J by 0 bases, with 7 bases between. Germline CDR1 reads KGHDR; CDR2 reads SFDVKD. The CDR3 contains 13 residues. The CDR3 nucleotides read TGTGCCACCAGTGTCGGGGGCTCCTACGAGCAGTACTTC. This codes for CATSVGGSYEQYF.

There are a few counts of this clonotype. V usage is TRBV7-9 and J usage is TRBJ2-7; the match to TRBD2 covers 8 bases. V shed 1 base, J shed 0 bases, and the junction held 5 bases outside the gene matches. Germline CDR1 and CDR2: SEHNR and FQNEAQ (reference sequence). The CDR3 is made up of 16 amino acids. For the CDR3, the DNA is TGTGCCAGCAGCTTAGGTTTCAGCGGGAGCTCCTACGAGCAGTACTTC. This gives the protein CASSLGFSGSSYEQYF.

This clonotype was counted a few times. The gene calls are TRBV20-1 and TRBJ2-5; 12 nucleotides match TRBD2. This CDR3 contains 20 residues. Germline lookup yields CDR1 DFQATT and CDR2 SNEGSKA (reference sequence). The V and J ends lost 5 bases and 0 bases, in that order; junction bases with no gene match: 19. CDR3 protein: CSAEDLASGGARRYQETQYF. CDR3 sequence (DNA): TGCAGTGCTGAGGATCTCGCTAGCGGGGGGGCTCGTCGATACCAAGAGACCCAGTACTTC.

This chain uses TRBV19 with TRBJ2-7; the D gene is possibly TRBD1 (6 bases). In germline, CDR1 is LNHDA, CDR2 SQIVND (reference sequence). V shed 0 bases and J shed 2 bases, with 17 bases lying between them. CDR3 length: 17 residues. This chain's CDR3 is CASSIDLSGQPTYEQYF. CDR3 DNA: TGTGCCAGTAGTATAGATCTTTCCGGACAGCCGACCTACGAGCAGTACTTC.

V gene TRBV6-2 or TRBV6-3 combines with J gene TRBJ2-7, with D perhaps matching TRBD2 (6 bases). The V and J ends lost 0 bases and 6 bases respectively, with 9 bases between them. This CDR3 region has 13 residues. Germline loops: CDR1 MNHEY, CDR2 SVGEGT. CDR3 residues: CASSYSMGGEQYF. CDR3 sequence (DNA): TGTGCCAGCAGTTACTCGATGGGGGGCGAGCAGTACTTC.